The 14 T cell receptor beta chains in this list originate from one sample, sequenced in a study of CD8+ T cells in alopecia areata. RNA was isolated and reverse transcribed to cDNA, the sequencing template. Clones were sequenced by immunoSEQ multiplex PCR, and TCRdb holds only the in-frame ones, with some missing. The table records roughly 120,000 clones, 53% of them present only once. Indicated treatment: oral pan-JAK inhibitor, 5-10 mg twice daily. The sequencing here drew on CD4+ T cells sorted from blood, taken at week 4, from a patient treated with tofacitinib. The origin of the receptors is a human donor with alopecia areata.

The V call is TRBV5-6, the J call TRBJ2-7, with D uncertain. V was shortened by 0 bases and J by 2 bases, with 12 bases between the two germline ends. Germline V gives CDR1 SGHDT, CDR2 YYEEEE. This CDR3 spans 15 amino acids. The CDR3 spells CASSLAQVQTYEQYF. In DNA, the CDR3 is TGTGCCAGCAGCTTGGCCCAGGTCCAGACCTACGAGCAGTACTTC.

The chain joins TRBV5-1 to TRBJ2-3; D may correspond to TRBD1 or TRBD2 (5 bases each). V lost 4 bases and J lost 6, with 15 bases in between. The CDR3 runs to 14 residues. The germline V gene encodes CDR1 SGHRS and CDR2 YFSETQ. CDR3: CASSHEPGRDTQYF. For the CDR3, the DNA is TGCGCCAGCAGCCACGAACCGGGACGTGATACGCAGTATTTT.

This clone was detected a few times. The gene calls are TRBV29-1 and TRBJ2-5; no firm D call. Germline V lookup: CDR1 SQVTM, CDR2 ANQGSEA. Deletions cut 1 base from V and 7 bases from J, with 7 bases between. CDR3 length equals 11 residues. This CDR3 reads CSVEALGTQYF. Written as DNA, the CDR3 is TGCAGCGTTGAAGCTCTAGGGACCCAGTACTTC.

This clone has a handful of counts. Other DNA sequences in this specimen translate into the identical CDR3. The rearrangement uses TRBV5-1 and TRBJ2-3, with no clear D. The ends were cut back, 2 bases at V and 2 bases at J, with 3 bases in the middle. CDR1 and CDR2 from the germline V gene are SGHRS and YFSETQ. This CDR3 is 12 amino acids long. For the CDR3, the DNA is TGCGCCAGCAGCTTCAACACAGATACGCAGTATTTT. This codes for CASSFNTDTQYF.

This clone occurred a few times. This chain connects TRBV5-1 to TRBJ2-7; D is perhaps TRBD1 or TRBD2 (5 bases each). Between the trimmed V and J ends, which lost 0 bases and 2 bases, there was a span of 9 bases. CDR1 is SGHRS and CDR2 is YFSETQ in the germline V gene. The CDR3 totals 14 residues. The CDR3 DNA follows: TGCGCCAGCAGCTTGGCCGGGACCGCCTACGAGCAGTACTTC. This encodes CASSLAGTAYEQYF. The full variable domain, in which reference TRBV5-1 and TRBJ2-7 provide the parts outside the CDR3, is KAGVTQTPRYLIKTRGQQVTLSCSPISGHRSVSWYQQTPGQGLQFLFEYFSETQRNKGNFPGRFSGRQFSNSRSEMNVSTLELGDSALYLCASSLAGTAYEQYFGPGTRLTVT.

The chain carries TRBV30 and TRBJ2-2; D ambiguous. Germline V gene lookup returns CDR1 GTSNPN and CDR2 SVGIG (reference sequence). The V end was cut by 7 bases, the J end by 0 bases, with 12 bases between. The CDR3 is 14 residues long. The CDR3 here is CALPPGSNTGELFF. The CDR3, as DNA: TGTGCCTTGCCCCCGGGCTCGAACACCGGGGAGCTGTTTTTT.

Note on this clone: The junction departs from germline at one end; a sequencing error may be responsible. This chain links TRBV2 with TRBJ2-3; 13 positions agree with TRBD2. The CDR3 has 20 amino acids. CDR1 is SNHLY and CDR2 is FYNNEI in the germline V gene. The CDR3 loop reads CASSEGDGLAGVIYTDTQYF. CDR3 DNA: TGCGCCAGCAGTGAAGGAGACGGACTAGCGGGAGTTATTTACACAGATACGCAGTATTTT.

This clone came up a few times. The chain uses TRBV5-6 and TRBJ1-2; 8 nucleotides agree with TRBD1. CDR1 SGHDT and CDR2 YYEEEE come from the germline V gene. The J segment lost 0 bases and the V segment lost 4 bases, leaving 5 bases of the junction unmatched. This CDR3 has 15 amino acids. The CDR3 nucleotides are TGTGCCAGCAGCGACGGACAGGGAGCTAACTATGGCTACACCTTC. Protein: CASSDGQGANYGYTF. Full variable domain (missing parts from reference TRBV5-6 and TRBJ1-2): DAGVTQSPTHLIKTRGQQVTLRCSPKSGHDTVSWYQQALGQGPQFIFQYYEEEERQRGNFPDRFSGHQFPNYSSELNVNALLLGDSALYLCASSDGQGANYGYTFGSGTRLTVV.

V is TRBV19 and J is TRBJ1-1; possible D gene TRBD1, 6 bases. Deletions cut 5 bases from V and 7 bases from J, with 11 bases between. The germline V gene encodes CDR1 LNHDA and CDR2 SQIVND (reference sequence). This CDR3 spans 12 amino acids. CDR3 coding DNA: TGTGCCAGTAGTTCGGGGGCAAATGAAGCTTTCTTT. It encodes CASSSGANEAFF.

This chain joins TRBV30 and TRBJ1-1; D perhaps matches TRBD1 (5 bases). The CDR3 sequence is 13 residues long. Trimming pared 0 bases from V and 6 bases from J, leaving 11 bases between. Germline V CDR1 and CDR2: GTSNPN, SVGIG (reference sequence). The CDR3 DNA reads TGTGCCTGGAGTGTACAAGGGACCGCTGAAGCTTTCTTT. It codes for CAWSVQGTAEAFF.

This rearrangement joins TRBV19 to TRBJ2-5; tentatively, D is TRBD2 (6 bases). Germline V gene data show CDR1 as LNHDA and CDR2 as SQIVND (reference sequence). This CDR3 region has 13 residues. V lost 9 bases to trimming and J lost 5 bases, with 16 bases between them. CDR3 protein: CASVTSIAETQYF. The CDR3, as DNA: TGTGCCAGCGTGACTAGTATTGCGGAGACCCAGTACTTC. Complete variable domain (other parts from reference TRBV19 and TRBJ2-5): DGGITQSPKYLFRKEGQNVTLSCEQNLNHDAMYWYRQDPGQGLRLIYYSQIVNDFQKGDIAEGYSVSREKKESFPLTVTSAQKNPTAFYLCASVTSIAETQYFGPGTRLLVL.

The gene calls are TRBV5-1 and TRBJ1-1, with D possibly matching TRBD1 (6 bases). V lost 2 bases to trimming and J lost 2 bases, with 10 bases between them. The CDR3 covers 14 residues. The germline CDR1 and CDR2 sequences are SGHRS and YFSETQ. The CDR3 region has the DNA TGCGCCAGCAGCTTTTACAGGGACAACACTGAAGCTTTCTTT. Amino acids: CASSFYRDNTEAFF.

J is TRBJ1-2 and V is TRBV20-1; no firm D call. This CDR3 contains 10 residues. Germline V gene sequence: CDR1 DFQATT, CDR2 SNEGSKA (reference sequence). The V end was cut by 6 bases, the J end by 7 bases, with 9 bases between. CDR3 nucleotide sequence: TGCAGTGCCCCCGGGCGTGGCTACACCTTC. Its translation is CSAPGRGYTF.

This clone is a singleton in its sample. The chain joins TRBV25-1 to TRBJ1-2; D not resolved. The CDR3 is 13 amino acids. V was shortened by 6 bases and J by 0 bases, with 8 bases between the two germline ends. Germline V gene lookup returns CDR1 MGHDK and CDR2 SYGVNS. CDR3 nucleotide sequence: TGTGCCAGCAGCGGGAACCCTAACTATGGCTACACCTTC. Translated, it gives CASSGNPNYGYTF.